This paragraph covers one TCR beta chain sequence. The method was immunoSEQ multiplex PCR; TCRdb's version includes in-frame clones alone and lacks a portion of them. The sample yields some 10,000 clones, 65% to 70% seen once. This sample was taken from a study of CD4+ T cells in melanoma. Trimming shortened V by 8 bases and J by 0 bases, and 13 bases separated the two germline ends. Germline CDR1 SGHRS, CDR2 YFSETQ. The CDR3 contains 14 residues. The chain links TRBV5-1 to TRBJ2-3; the D gene is possibly TRBD1 (6 bases). Sequencing was carried out using cells from a culture (not recorded whether cultured in vitro). The TCR comes from a human donor with melanoma. The CDR3 bases are TGCGCCAGTAAACAGGGATTTAGCACAGATACGCAGTATTTT. This sequence encodes CASKQGFSTDTQYF.